The rows below give T cell receptor beta chains drawn from one sample of a study of T cells in Graves' hyperthyroidism and ophthalmopathy. TCRdb redid the calling of the multiplex PCR reads with MiXCR, one entry per CDR3 protein. The top ten hold 10% to 12% of the sample, which has some 500,000 distinct CDR3 sequences, around 24% seen once. The specimen was blood. These receptors were collected from a woman aged 25 to 39 with Graves' ophthalmopathy. CDR3s include the opening cysteine and the closing phenylalanine or tryptophan. D genes are given only for firm matches. Where a row states a size, it is once, few, many or the class of an expanded clone; other rows omit it.

>-|TRBJ2-7|TRBV7-3|many
TGTGCCAGCAGCCCCACTCCACAGGGATTCCACGAGCAGTACTTC
CASSPTPQGFHEQYF
>-|TRBJ1-5|TRBV6-5|few
TGTGCCAGCAGTTACTCGGGGCGGACTAGCAATCAGCCCCAGCATTTT
CASSYSGRTSNQPQHF
>TRBD2|TRBJ2-7|TRBV5-5|many
TGTGCCAGCAGCTTGCAACTAGCGTCCTACGAGCAGTACTTC
CASSLQLASYEQYF
>TRBD1|TRBJ1-5|TRBV30|-
TGTGCCTGGAGTGGACAGGGGGCGAGTCGTCAGCCCCAGCATTTT
CAWSGQGASRQPQHF
>TRBD1|TRBJ1-2|TRBV6-5|many
TGTGCCAGCAGCCCGACAGGGATCGGCTATGGCTACACCTTC
CASSPTGIGYGYTF
>-|TRBJ2-7|TRBV7-2|many
TGTGCCAGCAGCTTAGGGCAGATCTCCTACGAGCAGTACTTC
CASSLGQISYEQYF
>-|TRBJ2-7|TRBV15|many
TGTGCCACCAGCAGAGATCGGCAAGACTCAGGCGAGCAGTACTTC
CATSRDRQDSGEQYF
>-|TRBJ2-5|TRBV6-2/TRBV6-3|-
TGTGCCAGCAGTTACTCGATTACTAACCAAGAGACCCAGTACTTC
CASSYSITNQETQYF
>-|TRBJ1-3|TRBV5-6|many
TGTGCCAGCAGCCTCGACAGACTCTCTGGAAACACCATATATTTT
CASSLDRLSGNTIYF
>-|TRBJ1-1|TRBV12-3/TRBV12-4|many
TGTGCCAGCAGTTCCAACGGACTCACTGAAGCTTTCTTT
CASSSNGLTEAFF
>-|TRBJ2-5|TRBV12-3/TRBV12-4|-
TGTGCCAGCAGCCCAACGAAAGGGGTAGGGGTGGAGACCCAGTACTTC
CASSPTKGVGVETQYF
>-|TRBJ2-7|TRBV27|many
TGTGCCAGCAGTTTAGGGGACCCCGATTCCTACGAGCAGTACTTC
CASSLGDPDSYEQYF
>TRBD1|TRBJ1-6|TRBV5-1|few
TGCGCCAGCAGCCAGACAGGGGGGTCACCCCTCCACTTT
CASSQTGGSPLHF
>-|TRBJ2-7|TRBV6-1|many
TGTGCCAGCAGTGAGACCGGGACACTGGTCTTC
CASSETGTLVF
>-|TRBJ2-7|TRBV7-2|many
TGTGCCAGCAGCTTAGCACAGAATGTGTACTTC
CASSLAQNVYF
>-|TRBJ2-5|TRBV6-2/TRBV6-3|many
TGTGCCAGCAGTTCTTCTGAGACCCAGTACTTC
CASSSSETQYF
>-|TRBJ2-2|TRBV12-3/TRBV12-4|many
TGTGCCAGCAGTTTAGGCAGGGAGAACACCGGGGAGCTGTTTTTT
CASSLGRENTGELFF
>TRBD2|TRBJ2-7|TRBV20-1|few
TGCAGTGCTAGAGAACCTAGCGGCGACTACGAGCAGTACTTC
CSAREPSGDYEQYF
>-|TRBJ1-1|TRBV18|-
TGTGCCAGCTCGGTAGGTTGGGGACAAGCGAACACTGAAGCTTTCTTT
CASSVGWGQANTEAFF
>TRBD1|TRBJ1-2|TRBV19|few
TGTGCCAGTCGAAGCAGGGGGCTAGTCTATGGCTACACCTTC
CASRSRGLVYGYTF
>TRBD1|TRBJ1-1|TRBV12-3/TRBV12-4|many
TGTGCCAGCAGAGAGACAGGGTTAGGGAACACTGAAGCTTTCTTT
CASRETGLGNTEAFF
>TRBD2|TRBJ2-5|TRBV20-1|-
TGCAGTTCGATATCGGGGGGGTACCAAGAGACCCAGTACTTC
CSSISGGYQETQYF
>TRBD1|TRBJ1-2|TRBV29-1|many
TGCAGCGTAGCCGGACAGGGTAACTATGGCTACACCTTC
CSVAGQGNYGYTF
>-|TRBJ1-2|TRBV27|-
TGTGCCAGCAGTTTATCAGCAGGACGGGCTAACTATGGCTACACCTTC
CASSLSAGRANYGYTF
>TRBD1|TRBJ1-1|TRBV5-1|many
TGCGCCAGCAGCCCGGGACAGGGTGGGGCTTTCTTT
CASSPGQGGAFF
>-|TRBJ1-2|TRBV28|-
TGTGCCAGCAGCATAAAGGGGTACTATGGCTACACCTTC
CASSIKGYYGYTF
>-|TRBJ2-7|TRBV6-1|-
TGTGCCAGCAGTGAATCCGGGATCCGCTACGAGCAGTACTTC
CASSESGIRYEQYF
>TRBD2|TRBJ2-5|TRBV4-2|many
TGTGCCAGCAGCCAAGGGCGGGGGTCTGGGACCCAGTACTTC
CASSQGRGSGTQYF
>-|TRBJ1-3|TRBV27|many
TGTGCCAGCAGTTCGATAAACTCTGGAAACACCATATATTTT
CASSSINSGNTIYF
>-|TRBJ2-5|TRBV7-9|-
TGTGCCAGCAGCGATTACGGTAGTTTCCAAGAGACCCAGTACTTC
CASSDYGSFQETQYF
>TRBD2|TRBJ2-7|TRBV7-6|many
TGTGCCAGCAGCTTCGGGGCTAGCGGGGAATCCTACGAGCAGTACTTC
CASSFGASGESYEQYF
>-|TRBJ1-2|TRBV6-1|many
TGTGCCAGCAGTGAAGTTGGGGTCTATGGCTACACCTTC
CASSEVGVYGYTF
>TRBD1|TRBJ1-1|TRBV20-1|many
TGCAGTGCAAAAGGGACAGCGCCTGAAGCTTTCTTT
CSAKGTAPEAFF
>-|TRBJ1-1|TRBV29-1|many
TGCAGCGTTCGGGACACCCCAAAAGGGGGCACTGAAGCTTTCTTT
CSVRDTPKGGTEAFF
>-|TRBJ1-1|TRBV4-3|many
TGCGCCAGCAGCCAGACTTTGACGGGGACTGAAGCTTTCTTT
CASSQTLTGTEAFF
>-|TRBJ2-5|TRBV7-2|few
TGTGCCAGCACCTCCAGTACTGGGGAGACCCAGTACTTC
CASTSSTGETQYF
>-|TRBJ2-5|TRBV6-5|many
TGTGCCAGCAGTTACGTGGGGTGGGAGACCCAGTACTTC
CASSYVGWETQYF
>-|TRBJ1-2|TRBV12-3/TRBV12-4|-
TGTGCCAGCAGTTCCTATAGACAGCTTAGTCCTAACTATGGCTACACCTTC
CASSSYRQLSPNYGYTF
>-|TRBJ2-2|TRBV28|many
TGTGCCAGCAGTTTCCGACAGGCACTCACCGGGGAGCTGTTTTTT
CASSFRQALTGELFF
>-|TRBJ2-7|TRBV6-2/TRBV6-3|many
TGTGCCAGCAGTTACTCGGCTAGTGCCTACGAGCAGTACTTC
CASSYSASAYEQYF
>-|TRBJ2-5|TRBV12-3/TRBV12-4|-
TGTGCCAGCAGTTCCACAAGGACAGACGGGGAGACCCAGTACTTC
CASSSTRTDGETQYF
>-|TRBJ2-5|TRBV20-1|few
TGCAGTGCTAGAGATCCCAGGGCGGGGGAGACCCAGTACTTC
CSARDPRAGETQYF
>-|TRBJ1-1|TRBV7-2|-
TGTGCCAGCAAGGCCAGAGCCGGAGAGAACACTGAAGCTTTCTTT
CASKARAGENTEAFF
>-|TRBJ2-5|TRBV24-1|-
TGTGCCACCAGTGATGGGTGGTCCGAGACCCAGTACTTC
CATSDGWSETQYF
>TRBD2|TRBJ2-7|TRBV11-2|many
TGTGCCAGCAGCTTTCCCCACGCCGGGGGGGCCGAGTACGAGCAGTACTTC
CASSFPHAGGAEYEQYF
>-|TRBJ1-2|TRBV11-2|many
TGTGCCAGCAGCTTAGGGGACATCCTCTATGGCTACACCTTC
CASSLGDILYGYTF
>-|TRBJ1-2|TRBV7-2|many
TGTGCCAGCAGCTTAGGCTGGGTATATGGCTACACCTTC
CASSLGWVYGYTF